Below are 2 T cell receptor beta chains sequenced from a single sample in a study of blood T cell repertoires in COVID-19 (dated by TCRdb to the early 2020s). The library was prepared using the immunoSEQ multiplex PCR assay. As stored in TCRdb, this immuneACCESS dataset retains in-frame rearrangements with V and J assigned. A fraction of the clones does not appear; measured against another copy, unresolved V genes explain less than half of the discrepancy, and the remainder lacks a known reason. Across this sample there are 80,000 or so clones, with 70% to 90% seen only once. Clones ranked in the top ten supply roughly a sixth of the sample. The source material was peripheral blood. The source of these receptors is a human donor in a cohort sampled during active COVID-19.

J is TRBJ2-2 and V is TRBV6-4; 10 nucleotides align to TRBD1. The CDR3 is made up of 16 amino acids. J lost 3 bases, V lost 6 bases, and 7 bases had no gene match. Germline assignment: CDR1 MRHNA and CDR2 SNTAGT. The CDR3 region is CASSLTGQGYTGELFF. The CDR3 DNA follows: TGTGCCAGCAGCCTGACGGGACAGGGGTACACCGGGGAGCTGTTTTTT.

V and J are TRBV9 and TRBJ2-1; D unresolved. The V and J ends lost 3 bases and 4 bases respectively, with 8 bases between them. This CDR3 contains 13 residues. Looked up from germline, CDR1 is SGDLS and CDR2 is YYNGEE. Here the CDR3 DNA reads TGTGCCAGCAGCGGAGAAGTTTACAATGAGCAGTTCTTC. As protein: CASSGEVYNEQFF.